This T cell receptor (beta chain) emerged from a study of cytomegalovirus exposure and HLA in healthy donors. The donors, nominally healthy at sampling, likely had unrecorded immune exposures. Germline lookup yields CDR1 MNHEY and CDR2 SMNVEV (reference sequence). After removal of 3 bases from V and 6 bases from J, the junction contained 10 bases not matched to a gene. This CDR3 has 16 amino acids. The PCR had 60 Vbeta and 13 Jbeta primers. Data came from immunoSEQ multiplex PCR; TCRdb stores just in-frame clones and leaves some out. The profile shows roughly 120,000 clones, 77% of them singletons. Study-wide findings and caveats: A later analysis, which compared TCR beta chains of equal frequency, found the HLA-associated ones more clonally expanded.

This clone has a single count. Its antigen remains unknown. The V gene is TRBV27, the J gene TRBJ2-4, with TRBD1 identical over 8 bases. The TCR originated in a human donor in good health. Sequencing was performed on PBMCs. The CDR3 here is CASSFSPQGVGNIQYF. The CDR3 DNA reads TGTGCCAGCAGTTTCTCCCCACAGGGGGTGGGAAACATTCAGTACTTC.